The 20 T cell receptor beta chains presented below share a single source sample, sequenced in a study of T cell responses to AZD1222 COVID-19 vaccine. Assay: immunoSEQ multiplex PCR; the TCRdb copy retains only in-frame clones and omits some. The data contain approximately 68,000 clones, 70% to 90% of them singletons. Here the sequenced sample was peripheral blood, taken 28 days after the second dose of the MenACWY control vaccine. The source is an adult who received the MenACWY meningococcal vaccine as a control.

The V call is TRBV7-8, the J call TRBJ2-1, with a tentative D call TRBD2 (6 bases). Trimming removed 7 bases from V and 3 bases from J, with 22 bases in between. Germline V gene data show CDR1 as SGHVS and CDR2 as FQNEAQ. The CDR3 runs to 17 residues. CDR3 nucleotides: TGTGCCAGCACCCCTATAGGTTGGGCTAGCGTCTACAATGAGCAGTTCTTC. Protein product: CASTPIGWASVYNEQFF.

The chain couples TRBV7-2 to TRBJ2-5; D possibly corresponds to TRBD2 (5 bases). V lost 5 bases, J lost 7 bases, and 14 bases lay in between. CDR3 length equals 13 residues. CDR1 and CDR2 from the germline V gene are SGHTA and FQGNSA. CDR3 bases: TGTGCCAGCAGCCCCCGGCCCCGGGGGACCCAGTACTTC. It specifies CASSPRPRGTQYF. Full variable domain (remainder filled in from reference TRBV7-2 and TRBJ2-5): GAGVSQSPSNKVTEKGKDVELRCDPISGHTALYWYRQSLGQGLEFLIYFQGNSAPDKSGLPSDRFSAERTGGSVSTLTIQRTQQEDSAVYLCASSPRPRGTQYFGPGTRLLVL.

The V call is TRBV6-2 or TRBV6-3, the J call TRBJ1-1, with D uncertain. Germline V CDR1 and CDR2: MNHEY, SVGEGT. The V gene lost 2 bases and the J gene lost 5 bases, with 12 bases spanning the gap. This CDR3 has 14 amino acids. The CDR3 protein is CASSYPGLRTEAFF. Here the CDR3 DNA reads TGTGCCAGCAGTTACCCGGGCCTTAGGACTGAAGCTTTCTTT.

This rearrangement joins TRBV28 to TRBJ1-1; no reliable D call. Germline CDR1 MDHEN, CDR2 SYDVKM. The CDR3 totals 13 residues. Trimming removed 8 bases from V and 5 bases from J, with 15 bases in between. The CDR3 nucleotides read TGTGCCAGCCTTGTCTCGTGGGGAACTGAAGCTTTCTTT. Amino acids: CASLVSWGTEAFF.

The CDR3 spells CASSYLGSNTEAFF. The CDR3 DNA follows: TGTGCCAGCAGTTACTTGGGGTCGAACACTGAAGCTTTCTTT. This sequence joins TRBV6-2 or TRBV6-3 and TRBJ1-1; D ambiguous. The germline V gene encodes CDR1 MNHEY and CDR2 SVGEGT. Trimming took off 1 base at V and 1 base at J, with 7 bases between the two ends. This CDR3 comprises 14 residues.

V and J are TRBV24-1 and TRBJ2-6; D call uncertain. Trimming pared 4 bases from V and 0 bases from J, leaving 9 bases between. This CDR3 contains 16 residues. CDR1 KGHDR and CDR2 SFDVKD come from the germline V gene. The CDR3 loop reads CATSDQAPSGANVLTF. Written as DNA, the CDR3 is TGTGCCACCAGTGACCAAGCCCCCTCTGGGGCCAACGTCCTGACTTTC.

V and J are TRBV6-5 and TRBJ2-2; D not certain. Trimming cost V 8 bases and J 2 bases, with 12 bases left between them. This CDR3 comprises 14 residues. Germline CDR1 is MNHEY and CDR2 is SVGAGI. For the CDR3, the DNA is TGTGCCAGCCGGACGGAGCTTAACACCGGGGAGCTGTTTTTT. Protein sequence: CASRTELNTGELFF.

The chain carries TRBV7-7 and TRBJ2-1; 9 bases map to TRBD2. The CDR3 has 17 amino acids. V shed 5 bases and J 7 bases; nucleotides not matched to a gene: 15. Germline assignment: CDR1 SSHAT and CDR2 FNYEAQ (reference sequence). The CDR3 spells CASSPFMSAGGKNEQFF. DNA for the CDR3: TGTGCCAGCAGCCCTTTTATGTCGGCGGGGGGGAAAAATGAGCAGTTCTTC.

The CDR3 loop reads CASGTPGNEQYF. As DNA, the CDR3 is TGTGCCAGCGGAACCCCGGGGAACGAGCAGTACTTC. The chain has TRBV6-5 and TRBJ2-7, with TRBD2 as a possible D gene (5 bases). Trimming stripped 8 bases from V and 5 bases from J, with 13 bases between. CDR3 length: 12 amino acids. CDR1 is MNHEY and CDR2 is SVGAGI in the germline V gene.

The chain employs TRBV2 and TRBJ2-1; 10 bases map to TRBD1. The germline gives CDR1 SNHLY, CDR2 FYNNEI. V lost 9 bases to trimming and J lost 9 bases; unmatched junction nucleotides: 5. The CDR3 sequence is 12 residues long. The CDR3 coding sequence is TGTGCCAGTCAGACAGGGGGCGGTGAGCAGTTCTTC. It encodes CASQTGGGEQFF.

This CDR3 reads CASSLRGLGTGELFF. In nucleotides, the CDR3 is TGTGCCAGCAGCCTCAGGGGGCTTGGGACCGGGGAGCTGTTTTTT. The chain combines TRBV5-5 with TRBJ2-2, with TRBD1 identical over 8 bases. Germline CDR1 SGHKS, CDR2 YYEKEE (reference sequence). The CDR3 has 15 residues. V lost 4 bases, J lost 5 bases, and 7 bases stayed unmatched.

This rearrangement joins TRBV4-3 to TRBJ1-1, with TRBD1 matching over 9 bases. From germline, CDR1 is LGHNA and CDR2 YSLEER. The CDR3 sequence is 15 residues long. V shed 2 bases, J shed 4 bases, and the junction held 5 bases outside the gene matches. The CDR3 nucleotides read TGCGCCAGCAGCCAACGCGGACAGGGGTCCACTGAAGCTTTCTTT. Residues: CASSQRGQGSTEAFF.

The rearrangement uses TRBV19 and TRBJ1-6; D ambiguous. This CDR3 is built from 15 residues. Germline CDR1 and CDR2: LNHDA and SQIVND (reference sequence). The V end lost 6 bases, the J end lost 0 bases, and 9 bases lay between the germline ends. CDR3 DNA: TGTGCCAGTAGGACCCAGAGCTCCTATAATTCACCCCTCCACTTT. Translating it yields CASRTQSSYNSPLHF.

The chain is built from TRBV11-2 and TRBJ2-2; possible D gene TRBD1, 6 bases. Germline lookup yields CDR1 SGHAT and CDR2 FQNNGV. V was clipped by 7 bases and J by 1 base, with 10 bases between them. This CDR3 contains 14 residues. CDR3 residues: CASTEGVNTGELFF. The CDR3 bases are TGTGCCAGCACCGAGGGGGTGAACACCGGGGAGCTGTTTTTT.

The chain has TRBV5-8 and TRBJ2-5; TRBD1 might be the D (5 bases). Trimming shortened V by 0 bases and J by 4 bases, and 16 bases separated the two germline ends. Germline V gene sequence: CDR1 SGHTS, CDR2 YDEGEE. This CDR3 has 16 residues. The CDR3 sequence is CASSLEGHQLGETQYF. The CDR3 bases are TGTGCCAGCAGCTTGGAGGGGCACCAACTTGGAGAGACCCAGTACTTC. The full variable domain, rest sourced from reference TRBV5-8 and TRBJ2-5, is EAGVTQSPTHLIKTRGQQATLRCSPISGHTSVYWYQQALGLGLQFLLWYDEGEERNRGNFPPRFSGRQFPNYSSELNVNALELEDSALYLCASSLEGHQLGETQYFGPGTRLLVL.

This clone has more than one count but fewer than ten. The chain carries TRBV2 and TRBJ1-2, with 12 positions matching TRBD1. After removal of 6 bases from V and 5 bases from J, the junction contained 7 bases not matched to a gene. This CDR3 has 15 residues. CDR1 is SNHLY, CDR2 FYNNEI, per germline. CDR3: CASSPPGQGAYGYTF. In DNA form, the CDR3 reads TGTGCCAGCAGCCCTCCGGGACAGGGGGCGTATGGCTACACCTTC.

This rearrangement joins TRBV9 to TRBJ1-5, with D possibly being TRBD1 (5 bases). Germline assignment: CDR1 SGDLS and CDR2 YYNGEE. Between the trimmed V and J ends, which lost 5 bases and 2 bases, there was a span of 14 bases. The CDR3 runs 15 residues. The CDR3 loop is CASSRGLGGNQPQHF. In nucleotides, the CDR3 is TGTGCCAGCAGTCGGGGCCTAGGGGGCAATCAGCCCCAGCATTTT.

The chain couples TRBV7-9 to TRBJ1-1; D gene ambiguous. The V and J ends lost 1 base and 1 base respectively, with 10 bases between them. This CDR3 contains 15 residues. The germline gives CDR1 SEHNR, CDR2 FQNEAQ (reference sequence). CDR3 residues: CASSLVLSANTEAFF. The CDR3 DNA sequence: TGTGCCAGCAGCTTAGTTTTATCCGCGAACACTGAAGCTTTCTTT.

The chain couples TRBV9 to TRBJ2-3; D possibly corresponds to TRBD1 (8 bases). CDR3 length: 15 residues. CDR1 is SGDLS and CDR2 is YYNGEE in the germline V gene. Trimming left V 3 bases short and J 2 bases short, with 13 bases between. The CDR3 bases are TGTGCCAGCAGCGCACAGGGGGGGGTCACAGATACGCAGTATTTT. Protein: CASSAQGGVTDTQYF.

The chain combines TRBV3-1 (or the pseudogene TRBV3-2) with TRBJ1-5; possibly TRBD1 for D (6 bases). V was trimmed by 0 bases and J by 2 bases, leaving 11 bases between them. CDR1 LGHDT and CDR2 YNNKEL come from the germline V gene (reference sequence). The CDR3 covers 16 residues. The CDR3 bases are TGTGCCAGCAGCCAAGATGGAGGGGGGGGCAATCAGCCCCAGCATTTT. Protein sequence: CASSQDGGGGNQPQHF.